The 28 T cell receptor beta chains in this list originate from one sample, sequenced in a study of T-cell memory formation after mild COVID-19. MiXCR, run by TCRdb on the 5' RACE reads, gives a single entry per CDR3 protein. The sample includes about 560,000 distinct CDR3 sequences, 18% of them seen just once. Specimen: PBMCs or a T cell subset sorted from them (not recorded which). All receptors derive from an adult woman who had mild COVID-19 (a few samples of this study predate the infection). Cell type and time point are not known.

The chain joins TRBV12-3 or TRBV12-4 to TRBJ1-3, with D unclear. V lost 8 bases and J lost 4, with 6 bases in between. The length of the CDR3 is 11 residues. In nucleotides, the CDR3 is TGTGCCAGCCGGGTAGGAAACACCATATATTTT. It yields the protein CASRVGNTIYF.

This sequence joins TRBV4-1 and TRBJ1-2; D is possibly TRBD1 (6 bases). Germline V CDR1 and CDR2: MGHRA, YSYEKL. This CDR3 has 12 amino acids. V lost 6 bases and J 4 bases, leaving 9 bases between the germline ends. CDR3 sequence reads: CASRGQSYGYTF. For the CDR3, the DNA is TGCGCCAGCAGGGGACAAAGCTATGGCTACACCTTC.

The rearrangement links TRBV7-9 to TRBJ2-3; D is perhaps TRBD2 (5 bases). CDR3 length: 13 residues. V was trimmed by 5 bases and J by 6 bases, leaving 12 bases between them. The germline CDR1 and CDR2 sequences are SEHNR and FQNEAQ (reference sequence). In nucleotides, the CDR3 is TGTGCCAGCAGCCAAACCACTAGGGATACGCAGTATTTT. It codes for CASSQTTRDTQYF.

This clonotype appeared a few times. The chain links TRBV2 to TRBJ2-1; D remains ambiguous. The CDR3 has 14 residues. The ends were cut back, 5 bases at V and 7 bases at J, with 15 bases in the middle. CDR1 is SNHLY, CDR2 FYNNEI, per germline. CDR3 sequence: CASSPYSPENEQFF. As DNA, the CDR3 is TGTGCCAGCAGTCCTTACTCACCGGAGAATGAGCAGTTCTTC.

This clonotype came up a few times. The chain employs TRBV27 and TRBJ1-5, with D unclear. The CDR3 is made up of 14 amino acids. The germline CDR1 and CDR2 sequences are MNHEY and SMNVEV (reference sequence). Between the trimmed V and J ends, which lost 6 bases and 5 bases, there was a span of 14 bases. The CDR3 here is CASSRPGRDQPQHF. CDR3 nucleotide sequence: TGTGCCAGCAGCCGCCCCGGCCGGGATCAGCCCCAGCATTTT.

The chain combines TRBV7-9 with TRBJ2-3; D not resolved. V was pared by 3 bases and J by 4 bases, with 8 bases between. The CDR3 contains 13 residues. Per the germline V gene, CDR1 is SEHNR and CDR2 is FQNEAQ (reference sequence). The CDR3 reads CASSFLVPDTQYF. Here the CDR3 DNA reads TGTGCCAGCAGCTTTTTAGTGCCAGATACGCAGTATTTT.

In its sample, this clonotype was seen a few times. This chain links TRBV5-5 with TRBJ2-7, with no clear D. CDR1 and CDR2 from the germline V gene are SGHKS and YYEKEE (reference sequence). CDR3 length: 15 amino acids. With 3 bases removed from V and 2 bases from J, the gap between germline ends came to 15 bases. CDR3 DNA sequence: TGTGCCAGCAGCTCGAATAGTAAGAGACCCTACGAGCAGTACTTC. Translated, it gives CASSSNSKRPYEQYF.

There are a few counts of this clonotype. The V gene is TRBV5-1, the J gene TRBJ1-3; D perhaps matches TRBD1 (5 bases). The ends were cut back, 1 base at V and 2 bases at J, with 10 bases in the middle. CDR1 and CDR2 (germline): SGHRS, YFSETQ. The CDR3 length is 15 residues. CDR3 region: CASSLKGPTGNTIYF. The CDR3 nucleotides read TGCGCCAGCAGCTTGAAGGGACCGACTGGAAACACCATATATTTT. Filled out from reference TRBV5-1 and TRBJ1-3, the complete variable domain reads KAGVTQTPRYLIKTRGQQVTLSCSPISGHRSVSWYQQTPGQGLQFLFEYFSETQRNKGNFPGRFSGRQFSNSRSEMNVSTLELGDSALYLCASSLKGPTGNTIYFGEGSWLTVV.

The chain uses TRBV9 and TRBJ2-1, with D tentatively TRBD2 (5 bases). Looked up from germline, CDR1 is SGDLS and CDR2 is YYNGEE. Trimming stripped 0 bases from V and 9 bases from J, with 16 bases between. This CDR3 comprises 15 residues. Here the CDR3 DNA reads TGTGCCAGCAGCGTAGGGTTATGGGAGTTCGGTGAGCAGTTCTTC. Translating gives CASSVGLWEFGEQFF. Full variable domain (missing parts from reference TRBV9 and TRBJ2-1): DSGVTQTPKHLITATGQRVTLRCSPRSGDLSVYWYQQSLDQGLQFLIQYYNGEERAKGNILERFSAQQFPDLHSELNLSSLELGDSALYFCASSVGLWEFGEQFFGPGTRLTVL.

The V call is TRBV7-9, the J call TRBJ2-5, with TRBD1 matching over 10 bases. V gave up 5 bases and J gave up 5 bases; unmatched junction bases: 8. CDR1 and CDR2 (germline): SEHNR, FQNEAQ (reference sequence). The CDR3 length is 15 residues. In nucleotides, the CDR3 is TGTGCCAGCAGCCCCCCGACAGGGGGCGTTGAGACCCAGTACTTC. The encoded protein is CASSPPTGGVETQYF.

This chain connects TRBV6-1 to TRBJ2-7, with 9 bases identical to TRBD2. Germline V gives CDR1 MNHNS, CDR2 SASEGT. This CDR3 has 14 residues. Germline trimming cut 6 bases from V and 7 bases from J; bases unmatched to any gene: 10. The DNA for the CDR3 is TGTGCCAGCAGGGAGACTAGCGGTGCGTGGGAGCAGTACTTC. Its protein is CASRETSGAWEQYF.

This CDR3 is CASIWGTGELFF. Here the CDR3 DNA reads TGTGCCAGCATCTGGGGAACCGGGGAGCTGTTTTTT. The V gene is TRBV12-3 or TRBV12-4, the J gene TRBJ2-2; D is undetermined. The CDR3 has 12 residues. The V and J ends lost 7 bases and 5 bases respectively, with 8 bases between them.

This clonotype was seen more than once but under ten times. The chain uses TRBV5-6 and TRBJ2-3, with TRBD2 matching 11 bases. Looked up from germline, CDR1 is SGHDT and CDR2 is YYEEEE. V gave up 5 bases and J gave up 3 bases; unmatched junction bases: 8. This CDR3 is built from 16 residues. The CDR3 DNA is TGTGCCAGCAGGATTAGACTAGCGGGAATAACAGATACGCAGTATTTT. It is translated as CASRIRLAGITDTQYF.

This clonotype occurred a few times. The rearrangement joins TRBV18 to TRBJ2-5; D is perhaps TRBD1 (6 bases). The length of the CDR3 is 15 residues. V was trimmed by 3 bases and J by 1 base, leaving 12 bases between them. Germline loops: CDR1 KGHSH, CDR2 LQKENI. The CDR3 coding sequence is TGTGCCAGCTCACCTAACACAGGGATCCAAGAGACCCAGTACTTC. Translating gives CASSPNTGIQETQYF.

The chain uses TRBV7-2 and TRBJ2-7, with 10 bases fitting TRBD2. The CDR3 has 16 amino acids. V gave up 2 bases and J gave up 0 bases; unmatched junction bases: 4. Germline-derived CDR1 and CDR2 are SGHTA and FQGNSA. The CDR3 sequence: CASSLTGTSASYEQYF. CDR3 in DNA: TGTGCCAGCAGCTTAACCGGGACTAGCGCCTCCTACGAGCAGTACTTC.

This clonotype was observed a handful of times. A much larger clone differs from this one at a single base, so this may be a read error. The chain couples TRBV7-2 to TRBJ2-3; D gene unclear. CDR3 length: 13 amino acids. V was shortened by 2 bases and J by 7 bases, with 10 bases between the two germline ends. Germline V gene data show CDR1 as SGHTA and CDR2 as FQGNSA. The CDR3 sequence is CASSLWLTYTQYF. In DNA, the CDR3 is TGTGCCAGCAGCTTATGGCTGACATATACGCAGTATTTT. Based on the CDR3 plus reference TRBV7-2 and TRBJ2-3, the full variable domain is GAGVSQSPSNKVTEKGKDVELRCDPISGHTALYWYRQSLGQGLEFLIYFQGNSAPDKSGLPSDRFSAERTGGSVSTLTIQRTQQEDSAVYLCASSLWLTYTQYFGPGTRLTVL.

Regarding this clonotype: A read error may account for a junction end that differs from germline. The chain carries TRBV24-1 and TRBJ2-1, with 12 bases that match TRBD2. This CDR3 has 15 residues. The germline gives CDR1 KGHDR, CDR2 SFDVKD. In nucleotides, the CDR3 is TGTGCCACCAGTGATCTAGCGGGAGGGCCAAATGAGAAGTTCTTC. It specifies CATSDLAGGPNEKFF.

CDR3 sequence: CASSPGLETDTQYF. As DNA, the CDR3 is TGTGCCAGCTCACCGGGACTAGAAACAGATACGCAGTATTTT. The chain employs TRBV18 and TRBJ2-3; 8 bases match TRBD2. The J segment lost 3 bases and the V segment lost 3 bases, leaving 2 bases of the junction unmatched. This CDR3 comprises 14 residues. Germline CDR1 is KGHSH and CDR2 is LQKENI.

The V gene is TRBV6-2 or TRBV6-3, the J gene TRBJ1-1; no definite D call. The CDR3 runs 14 residues. V lost 0 bases and J lost 2, with 7 bases in between. Germline CDR1 is MNHEY and CDR2 is SVGEGT. CDR3 DNA: TGTGCCAGCAGTTACTCGGTGAGAAACACTGAAGCTTTCTTT. Amino acid sequence: CASSYSVRNTEAFF.

The rearrangement joins TRBV5-1 to TRBJ2-4; a weak D match, TRBD2 (6 bases). Trimming stripped 0 bases from V and 0 bases from J, with 16 bases between. Germline V gene data show CDR1 as SGHRS and CDR2 as YFSETQ. The CDR3 loop spans 18 amino acids. The CDR3 coding sequence is TGCGCCAGCAGCTTGGGGGACTCAAGAATCCAAGCCAAAAACATTCAGTACTTC. This gives the protein CASSLGDSRIQAKNIQYF.

The V call is TRBV20-1, the J call TRBJ2-3, with D maybe TRBD1 (5 bases). The CDR3 spans 13 residues. The germline V and J ends were trimmed by 3 bases and 0 bases, with 7 bases remaining between them. Per germline, CDR1 DFQATT and CDR2 SNEGSKA (reference sequence). CDR3 in DNA: TGCAGTGCTAGGACAGCAAGCACAGATACGCAGTATTTT. It yields the protein CSARTASTDTQYF.

The rearrangement joins TRBV6-1 to TRBJ1-1; 7 bases map to TRBD1. V was pared by 8 bases and J by 6 bases, with 6 bases of the junction left unmatched. Germline CDR1 and CDR2: MNHNS and SASEGT. The CDR3 is 12 amino acids. CDR3 sequence reads: CASGTGAAEAFF. The CDR3 DNA reads as TGTGCCAGCGGTACAGGGGCCGCTGAAGCTTTCTTT.

The V gene is TRBV20-1, the J gene TRBJ2-5; TRBD1 agrees at 8 bases. J gave up 5 bases and V 1 base, and 3 bases lay outside the gene matches. Germline CDR1 is DFQATT and CDR2 is SNEGSKA (reference sequence). This CDR3 region has 13 residues. CDR3 coding DNA: TGCAGTGCTAGAGTACAGGGGGGCGAGACCCAGTACTTC. Translating gives CSARVQGGETQYF.

This clonotype was found a few times. This chain links TRBV6-5 with TRBJ1-6; 9 nucleotides line up with TRBD1. V shed 2 bases and J 6 bases; nucleotides not matched to a gene: 5. Looked up from germline, CDR1 is MNHEY and CDR2 is SVGAGI. This CDR3 region has 16 residues. This chain's CDR3 is CASSYGQGRRNSPLHF. The CDR3 bases are TGTGCCAGCAGTTACGGACAGGGGAGGCGTAATTCACCCCTCCACTTT.

The chain carries TRBV30 and TRBJ2-1; D not certain. The germline V gene has CDR1 GTSNPN and CDR2 SVGIG (reference sequence). The CDR3 totals 11 residues. Between the trimmed V and J ends, which lost 6 bases and 2 bases, there was a span of 5 bases. The chain's CDR3 is CACAPYNEQFF. DNA of the CDR3: TGTGCCTGCGCCCCCTACAATGAGCAGTTCTTC.

This chain connects TRBV3-1 to TRBJ2-5; D gene ambiguous. The CDR3 length is 15 residues. The V and J ends lost 1 base and 4 bases respectively, with 13 bases between them. Germline V gene sequence: CDR1 LGHDT, CDR2 YNNKEL (reference sequence). The CDR3 spells CASSQGRYPGETQYF. The CDR3, as DNA: TGTGCCAGCAGCCAAGGGCGTTACCCGGGAGAGACCCAGTACTTC.

The chain has TRBV6-6 and TRBJ2-7; 8 bases are shared with TRBD2. V trimming: 5 bases; J trimming: 5 bases; junction bases outside the gene matches: 8. The CDR3 extends over 14 amino acids. CDR1 and CDR2 (germline): MNHNY, SVGAGI (reference sequence). DNA for the CDR3: TGTGCCAGCAGTACCAGCGGGAGTATCGACGAGCAGTACTTC. Translation gives CASSTSGSIDEQYF.

The table lists this clonotype with a few counts. As DNA, the CDR3 is TGTGCCAGCAGCCCAGGGATTGGGGACAATGAGCAGTTCTTC. It codes for CASSPGIGDNEQFF. V usage is TRBV11-2 and J usage is TRBJ2-1; D possibly corresponds to TRBD1 (5 bases). The CDR3 sequence is 14 residues long. V lost 5 bases and J 5 bases, leaving 13 bases between the germline ends. The germline gives CDR1 SGHAT, CDR2 FQNNGV.